This T cell receptor (beta chain) originates from a study of chemoradiotherapy in HPV16-positive cancers (dated by TCRdb to the early 2020s). Background for the entire study: Candidate HPV-specific T-cell clones and common TCR motifs were defined by functional T-cell assays performed on cells from two HPV16-positive patients. Whether T-cell immunity against the HPV oncoproteins E6 and E7 changes during chemoradiotherapy and whether survival is affected by this immunity were examined in the study. The candidate HPV-specific TCRs and motifs were subsequently tracked in TCR repertoires obtained from roughly 90 patients with HPV-related cancers. Study-wide conclusions, independent of this receptor: The survival association was reported for HPV16-positive patients, and the functional definition of HPV-specific T cells was derived from only a couple of HPV16-positive patients. Among HPV16-positive patients, expansion of HPV-responsive T cells during chemoradiotherapy was associated with better recurrence-free survival. Expansion of candidate HPV-specific clones and E7-related TCR motifs was observed in the tumor microenvironment during treatment, whereas no such expansion was observed for non-HPV-specific T cells.

The CDR3 covers 17 residues, taking in both the cysteine and the phenylalanine. Only CDR3 DNA is held: 51 bases, read in frame from base 1. Clipping removes 5 bases from V and 4 bases from J, with 10 as the unmatched junction base count. The CDR1 and CDR2 encoded by the germline V gene are SGHAT and FQNNGV. Repertoires were sampled repeatedly over the course of chemoradiotherapy so that clonal expansion in the tumor microenvironment could be followed. Receptor libraries were prepared by the immunoSEQ multiplex PCR assay. Entries here come from immuneACCESS through TCRdb and include only in-frame sequences with V and J called. Some clones fail to appear in such tables; in the studies checked, an unresolved V gene covers under half of the shortfall, and the cause of the remainder is unknown. This sample has about 22,000 clones in its table, and 73% of those were observed once. The ten largest account for roughly 2.6% of the sample.

Concerning this clone: Its antigen is currently not known. Base qualities were left out, and no much larger clone turns up one base away.

This sequence originates from a human donor with HPV-associated anogenital cancer. The material was obtained from a patient who underwent chemoradiotherapy. The receptor chain draws on TRBV11-2 and TRBJ2-2, with 10 middle bases fitting TRBD1. CDR3 reads: CASSPRTGGGATGELFF. The sequence in DNA is TGTGCCAGCAGCCCCAGGACAGGGGGTGGTGCCACCGGGGAGCTGTTTTTT.